The clone carrying this T cell receptor beta chain has just one count. Its antigen is unidentified. The data are from a study of CD8 T cell repertoires and HIV-1 epitope variants. The overall study: Controls were a CMV, EBV and flu peptide pool, Ebola AY9 negative control, and no-peptide well. Epitopes were three Gag families plus Nef HW9 and YT9.

Findings of the study overall: This assay reports beta chains of antigen-expanded cells, not T cell function. Roughly ten TCR beta clonotypes were antigen-specific, roughly six apparently recognizing autologous or escape variants.

V shed 3 bases and J shed 2 bases, with 15 bases lying between them. The germline CDR1 and CDR2 sequences are MDHEN and SYDVKM. The CDR3 covers 16 residues. The data were produced by immunoSEQ multiplex PCR, yet TCRdb's version contains in-frame clones alone and is incomplete. The table includes several thousand clones, about 70% detected once. The sequence was collected from a male donor with HIV. Sequences were obtained from cultured CD8+ T cells derived from PBMCs. The chain carries TRBV28 and TRBJ2-3; D gene uncertain. CDR3 nucleotides: TGTGCCAGCAGTTTTACAGAGACCACCGACACAGATACGCAGTATTTT. Residues: CASSFTETTDTDTQYF.